The 27 T cell receptor beta chains given below trace back to one sample, sequenced in a study of shared clonotypes between healthy human individuals. Produced via immunoSEQ multiplex PCR; TCRdb's table is partial and in-frame only. Among approximately 530,000 clones listed, about 96% were seen once. Sequencing input: naive CD4+ T cells sorted from blood. Subset of the sample: CD45RA+ positively selected. Receptors originate from a woman younger than 45 in good health.

The CDR3 spells CASSSQGPEKLFF. CDR3 coding DNA: TGTGCCAGCAGTTCACAAGGACCTGAAAAACTGTTTTTT. The V and J genes are TRBV28 and TRBJ1-4, with unresolved D. The germline V and J ends were trimmed by 4 bases and 7 bases, with 10 bases remaining between them. The CDR3 runs 13 residues. In germline, CDR1 is MDHEN, CDR2 SYDVKM.

This clone has a single count. The chain links TRBV19 to TRBJ2-1, with D perhaps given as TRBD1 or TRBD2 (5 bases each). Trimming removed 0 bases at V and 6 bases at J, with 9 bases between. The CDR3 length is 14 residues. Germline V gene sequence: CDR1 LNHDA, CDR2 SQIVND (reference sequence). In DNA, the CDR3 is TGTGCCAGTAGTATAGATCGAGGGGTCAATGAGCAGTTCTTC. Translated: CASSIDRGVNEQFF.

This rearrangement joins TRBV12-2 to TRBJ2-5; the D call in the table, TRBD2, was not verified against the DNA. Matching the DNA end better, TRBJ2-7 makes the J call doubtful. TRBV12-2 is assigned pseudogene status. CDR3 length: 13 amino acids. The CDR3 sequence is CASVERAPYEQYF. The CDR3 bases are TGTGCAAGTGTAGAGCGGGCCCCCTACGAGCAGTACTTC.

The CDR3 region has the DNA TGTGCCAGCAGCGTAGATCCCCAGCGATCCTCCTACGAGCAGTACTTC. Translating it yields CASSVDPQRSSYEQYF. The chain uses TRBV9 and TRBJ2-7; D remains unclear. CDR3 length: 16 residues. The V end was cut by 0 bases, the J end by 0 bases, with 13 bases between. Germline V gene sequence: CDR1 SGDLS, CDR2 YYNGEE.

This clone was seen just once. This chain joins TRBV6-1 and TRBJ2-6; the D gene is possibly TRBD1 (5 bases). This CDR3 contains 13 residues. Germline V gene data show CDR1 as MNHNS and CDR2 as SASEGT. V lost 10 bases to trimming and J lost 0 bases, with 7 bases between them. The CDR3 sequence: CATQDSGANVLTF. Written as DNA, the CDR3 is TGTGCCACACAGGACTCTGGGGCCAACGTCCTGACTTTC.

This chain uses TRBV19 with TRBJ1-1; D ambiguous. There are 15 residues in the CDR3. V shed 0 bases and J shed 6 bases, with 14 bases lying between them. Per germline, CDR1 LNHDA and CDR2 SQIVND (reference sequence). CDR3 in DNA: TGTGCCAGTAGTATAGATCTGGGGTTTGGAGCTGAAGCTTTCTTT. This encodes CASSIDLGFGAEAFF.

This clone was found a few times. The V call is TRBV15, the J call TRBJ2-2; 8 bases are a match to TRBD2. The CDR3 length is 13 residues. Germline values: CDR1 LNHNV, CDR2 YYDKDF (reference sequence). Trimming removed 10 bases from V and 0 bases from J; junction bases left unmatched: 1. For the CDR3, the DNA is TGTGCCAGCGGGAGGCCGAACACCGGGGAGCTGTTTTTT. Its protein product is CASGRPNTGELFF. Based on the CDR3 plus reference TRBV15 and TRBJ2-2, the full variable domain is DAMVIQNPRYQVTQFGKPVTLSCSQTLNHNVMYWYQQKSSQAPKLLFHYYDKDFNNEADTPDNFQSRRPNTSFCFLDIRSPGLGDTAMYLCASGRPNTGELFFGEGSRLTVL.

The CDR3 is CASTSGASGFTEAFF. The CDR3 coding sequence is TGTGCCAGCACCTCAGGGGCGAGCGGTTTCACTGAAGCTTTCTTT. This rearrangement joins TRBV28 to TRBJ1-1; a weak D match, TRBD1 (6 bases). Germline loops: CDR1 MDHEN, CDR2 SYDVKM. The CDR3 runs 15 residues. Deletions cut 7 bases from V and 4 bases from J, with 19 bases between.

The V call is TRBV2, the J call TRBJ1-1; D not certain. CDR1 and CDR2 from the germline V gene are SNHLY and FYNNEI. This CDR3 contains 12 residues. The V gene lost 5 bases and the J gene lost 0 bases, with 4 bases spanning the gap. DNA of the CDR3: TGTGCCAGCAGTAGAATGAACACTGAAGCTTTCTTT. It yields the protein CASSRMNTEAFF.

This rearrangement joins TRBV5-8 to TRBJ2-6; the D gene is possibly TRBD1 (6 bases). V lost 4 bases and J lost 0, with 11 bases in between. The CDR3 runs to 16 residues. Germline V lookup: CDR1 SGHTS, CDR2 YDEGEE. The CDR3 DNA reads as TGTGCCAGCAGCGCTACAGGGAGCTCTGGGGCCAACGTCCTGACTTTC. Residues: CASSATGSSGANVLTF.

This sequence joins TRBV6-1 and TRBJ2-7; D unclear. The CDR3 length is 15 residues. Germline values: CDR1 MNHNS, CDR2 SASEGT. V lost 0 bases and J lost 0, with 9 bases in between. Here the CDR3 reads CASSEAFQASYEQYF. In DNA form, the CDR3 reads TGTGCCAGCAGTGAAGCATTCCAGGCCTCCTACGAGCAGTACTTC.

The chain couples TRBV4-1 to TRBJ2-7; either TRBD1 or TRBD2 may fit D (5 bases each). This CDR3 region has 17 residues. Germline V lookup: CDR1 MGHRA, CDR2 YSYEKL. V lost 2 bases, J lost 2 bases, and 19 bases lay in between. The CDR3 region has the DNA TGCGCCAGCAGCCAATCCCTCATAGGGACCACCGCCTACGAGCAGTACTTC. Protein product: CASSQSLIGTTAYEQYF.

V and J are TRBV28 and TRBJ1-2; a weak D match, TRBD1 (5 bases). Germline CDR1 and CDR2: MDHEN and SYDVKM. The CDR3 is 14 amino acids. The V end was cut by 6 bases, the J end by 4 bases, with 15 bases between. The CDR3 coding sequence is TGTGCCAGCAGCCAGACGGGACGACGCTATGGCTACACCTTC. Amino acid sequence: CASSQTGRRYGYTF.

The genes are TRBV6-4 and TRBJ2-7; no reliable D call. Trimming cost V 0 bases and J 0 bases, with 9 bases left between them. CDR1 and CDR2 from the germline V gene are MRHNA and SNTAGT. The CDR3 has 15 amino acids. CDR3 sequence (DNA): TGTGCCAGCAGTGACTCGAGCCGTAGCTCCTACGAGCAGTACTTC. Protein: CASSDSSRSSYEQYF.

V gene TRBV2 combines with J gene TRBJ2-7; 8 bases are shared with TRBD1. V shed 6 bases and J 3 bases; nucleotides not matched to a gene: 13. Germline V lookup: CDR1 SNHLY, CDR2 FYNNEI. The CDR3 is 16 amino acids. CDR3 sequence reads: CASRPTRTGSFYEQYF. In nucleotides, the CDR3 is TGTGCCAGCAGACCTACGAGGACAGGGTCGTTCTACGAGCAGTACTTC.

V and J are TRBV28 and TRBJ1-1, with a weak D call TRBD1 (6 bases). The CDR3 consists of 15 residues. The germline gives CDR1 MDHEN, CDR2 SYDVKM. The V gene lost 8 bases and the J gene lost 1 base, with 17 bases spanning the gap. CDR3 region: CASGEAGTRNTEAFF. DNA for the CDR3: TGTGCCAGCGGAGAGGCCGGGACAAGGAACACTGAAGCTTTCTTT.

J is TRBJ2-1 and V is TRBV25-1, with TRBD2 matching over 10 bases. J was trimmed by 9 bases and V by 6 bases; bases with no gene match: 8. Looked up from germline, CDR1 is MGHDK and CDR2 is SYGVNS. The CDR3 length is 14 residues. The CDR3 DNA is TGTGCCAGCAGAACAAGCGGGAGGGACGGTGAGCAGTTCTTC. Translation: CASRTSGRDGEQFF.

The V gene is TRBV9, the J gene TRBJ1-3; no definite D call. There are 14 residues in the CDR3. Germline CDR1 and CDR2: SGDLS and YYNGEE. Trimming pared 3 bases from V and 0 bases from J, leaving 7 bases between. CDR3 coding DNA: TGTGCCAGCAGCGCTTCTTACTCTGGAAACACCATATATTTT. Translation gives CASSASYSGNTIYF. Combining the CDR3 with reference TRBV9 and TRBJ1-3 gives the whole variable domain DSGVTQTPKHLITATGQRVTLRCSPRSGDLSVYWYQQSLDQGLQFLIQYYNGEERAKGNILERFSAQQFPDLHSELNLSSLELGDSALYFCASSASYSGNTIYFGEGSWLTVV.

The chain recombines TRBV7-3 with TRBJ2-7; 8 positions match TRBD1. The CDR3 has 14 amino acids. The germline gives CDR1 SGHTA, CDR2 FQGTGA. J gave up 2 bases and V 4 bases, and 4 bases lay outside the gene matches. The CDR3 protein is CASSSGTGAYEQYF. CDR3 coding DNA: TGTGCCAGCAGCTCCGGGACAGGAGCCTACGAGCAGTACTTC.

This chain connects TRBV2 to TRBJ2-7; D may correspond to TRBD1 or TRBD2 (5 bases each). This CDR3 spans 14 amino acids. Germline V gene data show CDR1 as SNHLY and CDR2 as FYNNEI. With 3 bases removed from V and 6 bases from J, the gap between germline ends came to 15 bases. The CDR3 nucleotides read TGTGCCAGCAGTGAGGGGGACGGCCTCCCCGAGCAGTACTTC. Protein sequence: CASSEGDGLPEQYF.

The chain carries TRBV7-9 and TRBJ2-7; 9 nucleotides line up with TRBD2. Germline-derived CDR1 and CDR2 are SEHNR and FQNEAQ (reference sequence). The CDR3 covers 14 residues. J was trimmed by 2 bases and V by 2 bases; bases with no gene match: 1. The CDR3 reads CASSLLAGPYEQYF. Written as DNA, the CDR3 is TGTGCCAGCAGCTTACTAGCGGGACCCTACGAGCAGTACTTC.

The V and J genes are TRBV7-9 and TRBJ2-5; D is tentatively TRBD1 or TRBD2 (5 bases each). The CDR3 contains 16 residues. From germline, CDR1 is SEHNR and CDR2 FQNEAQ (reference sequence). Trimming removed 0 bases at V and 2 bases at J, with 13 bases between. The CDR3 spells CASSLARWDRQETQYF. The CDR3 DNA sequence: TGTGCCAGCAGCTTAGCGCGGTGGGACCGGCAAGAGACCCAGTACTTC.

V is TRBV9 and J is TRBJ2-6, with 11 bases lining up with TRBD1. CDR1 and CDR2 from the germline V gene are SGDLS and YYNGEE. After removal of 0 bases from V and 1 base from J, the junction contained 9 bases not matched to a gene. The CDR3 is made up of 20 amino acids. CDR3 nucleotides: TGTGCCAGCAGCGTAGCCGGGACAGGGGGACTCTGGTCTGGGGCCAACGTCCTGACTTTC. Translating gives CASSVAGTGGLWSGANVLTF.

This chain links TRBV19 with TRBJ2-5, with TRBD2 matching 7 bases. The germline CDR1 and CDR2 sequences are LNHDA and SQIVND (reference sequence). The CDR3 covers 13 residues. V trimming: 4 bases; J trimming: 5 bases; junction bases outside the gene matches: 4. The CDR3, as DNA: TGTGCCAGTAGTACCCTCGGGGGGGAGACCCAGTACTTC. It translates to CASSTLGGETQYF.

The chain has TRBV6-5 and TRBJ2-7, with 7 bases aligning to TRBD2. CDR3 length: 13 amino acids. Germline CDR1 MNHEY, CDR2 SVGAGI. Germline trimming cut 6 bases from V and 7 bases from J; bases unmatched to any gene: 9. The CDR3 loop is CASRGGSGEEQYF. The CDR3 region has the DNA TGTGCCAGCAGGGGGGGGAGTGGCGAAGAGCAGTACTTC.

The rearrangement joins TRBV6-1 to TRBJ2-2; TRBD2 matches 10 bases. CDR1 and CDR2 from the germline V gene are MNHNS and SASEGT. The junction had 5 bases not matched to a gene; V was cut back by 4 bases and J by 6 bases. The CDR3 consists of 15 residues. The CDR3 sequence: CASSGRTSGSGELFF. The CDR3 nucleotides are TGTGCCAGCAGTGGGCGGACTAGCGGATCCGGGGAGCTGTTTTTT.

The chain carries TRBV19 and TRBJ1-1; D not resolved. CDR1 and CDR2 from the germline V gene are LNHDA and SQIVND (reference sequence). The CDR3 is 13 amino acids. V was cut by 7 bases and J by 1 base, with 10 bases left in between. The CDR3 nucleotides read TGTGCCAGTACCGCAGCCGGGAACACTGAAGCTTTCTTT. It translates to CASTAAGNTEAFF. The entire variable domain, with the rest obtained from reference TRBV19 and TRBJ1-1, is as follows: DGGITQSPKYLFRKEGQNVTLSCEQNLNHDAMYWYRQDPGQGLRLIYYSQIVNDFQKGDIAEGYSVSREKKESFPLTVTSAQKNPTAFYLCASTAAGNTEAFFGQGTRLTVV.